This TCR beta chain was obtained from a study of CD4 T cells in relation to SARS-CoV-2 and coronaviruses. At the level of the study: After 10 to 11 days of antigen culture, PBMC TCR beta CDR3s were sequenced. The study, taken as a whole, reports: Crossreactive clones expanded significantly less to SARS-CoV-2 than monoreactive clones.

Trimming removed 6 bases from V and 0 bases from J, with 19 bases in between. From germline, CDR1 is SEHNR and CDR2 FQNEAQ (reference sequence). CDR3 length: 17 amino acids. The unexposed donors gave CD4+ T cells in about 2010-2019, prior to COVID-19. After more than eight days of culture, CD4+ T cells were isolated. Testing used SARS-CoV-2 S/N and four cold-coronavirus spikes on unexposed-donor CD4+ T cells, cells permitting. Using immunoSEQ multiplex PCR, the repertoire was profiled, and TCRdb retains in-frame clones only, with some absent. Of 23,000 or so clones listed, about three quarters were seen once; the top ten hold 12%. In the case of this clone: Its target is not known.

The rearrangement uses TRBV7-9 and TRBJ2-3; D is possibly TRBD1 (7 bases). Sequences were obtained from CD4+ T cells from PBMCs, cultured in vitro. The clonotype originates from a human donor in good health. Here the CDR3 DNA reads TGTGCCAGCAGAGGGGCAGGGGGGAGTTATAGCACAGATACGCAGTATTTT. This sequence encodes CASRGAGGSYSTDTQYF. The full variable domain, completed using reference TRBV7-9 and TRBJ2-3, is DTGVSQNPRHKITKRGQNVTFRCDPISEHNRLYWYRQTLGQGPEFLTYFQNEAQLEKSRLLSDRFSAERPKGSFSTLEIQRTEQGDSAMYLCASRGAGGSYSTDTQYFGPGTRLTVL.